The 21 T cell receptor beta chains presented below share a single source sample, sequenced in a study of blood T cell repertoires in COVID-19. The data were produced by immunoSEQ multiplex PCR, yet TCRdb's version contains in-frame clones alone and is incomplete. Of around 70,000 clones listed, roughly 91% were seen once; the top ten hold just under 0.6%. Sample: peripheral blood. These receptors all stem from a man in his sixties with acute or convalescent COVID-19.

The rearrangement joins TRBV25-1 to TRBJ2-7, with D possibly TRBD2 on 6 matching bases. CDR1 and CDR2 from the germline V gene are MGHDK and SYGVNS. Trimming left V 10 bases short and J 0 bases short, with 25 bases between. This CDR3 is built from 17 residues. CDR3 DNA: TGTGCCATCAAAGGGAGGCGGAGACGCGGTAGCTCCTACGAGCAGTACTTC. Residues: CAIKGRRRRGSSYEQYF.

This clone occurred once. CDR3 sequence reads: CASSQNRVGEQYF. The CDR3 bases are TGTGCCAGCAGCCAAAACAGGGTGGGCGAGCAGTACTTC. V is TRBV4-2 and J is TRBJ2-7; a possible D gene is TRBD1 (6 bases). The CDR3 sequence is 13 residues long. Trimming shortened V by 2 bases and J by 6 bases, and 11 bases separated the two germline ends. Germline CDR1 and CDR2: LGHNA and YNFKEQ.

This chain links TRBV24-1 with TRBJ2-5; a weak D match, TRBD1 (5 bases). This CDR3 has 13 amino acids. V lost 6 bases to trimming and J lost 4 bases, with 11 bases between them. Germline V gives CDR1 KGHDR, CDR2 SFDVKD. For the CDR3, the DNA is TGTGCCACCAGTCCCCAGGGCATAGAGACCCAGTACTTC. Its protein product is CATSPQGIETQYF.

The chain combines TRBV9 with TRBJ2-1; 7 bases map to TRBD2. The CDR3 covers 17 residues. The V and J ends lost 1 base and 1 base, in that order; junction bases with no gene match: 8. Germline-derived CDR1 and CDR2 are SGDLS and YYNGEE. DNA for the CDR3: TGTGCCAGCAGCGTAACGGGAGGATCGGGTTCCTACAATGAGCAGTTCTTC. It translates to CASSVTGGSGSYNEQFF. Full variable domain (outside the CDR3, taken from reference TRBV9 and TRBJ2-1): DSGVTQTPKHLITATGQRVTLRCSPRSGDLSVYWYQQSLDQGLQFLIQYYNGEERAKGNILERFSAQQFPDLHSELNLSSLELGDSALYFCASSVTGGSGSYNEQFFGPGTRLTVL.

The DNA of the CDR3 is TGTGCCAGCAGTGTCGCCGGGACAGGGTTCCCCTACGAGCAGTACTTC. Amino acid sequence: CASSVAGTGFPYEQYF. J is TRBJ2-7 and V is TRBV6-1; 9 bases fit TRBD1. Losses at the gene ends were 4 bases for V and 2 bases for J; bases not matched to a gene: 9. The CDR3 loop spans 16 amino acids. Germline loops: CDR1 MNHNS, CDR2 SASEGT.

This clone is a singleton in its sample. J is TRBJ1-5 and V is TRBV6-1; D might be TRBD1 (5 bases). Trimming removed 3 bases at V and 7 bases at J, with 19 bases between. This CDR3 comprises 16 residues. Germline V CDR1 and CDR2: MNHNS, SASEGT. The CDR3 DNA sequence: TGTGCCAGCAGTGATCAGCGGGGGGAGGGGAGGCAGCCCCAGCATTTT. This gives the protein CASSDQRGEGRQPQHF.

The CDR3 loop is CASSPQGEGTEAFF. The CDR3 DNA is TGCGCCAGCAGCCCTCAAGGAGAAGGCACTGAAGCTTTCTTT. The chain links TRBV5-1 to TRBJ1-1; D not certain. This CDR3 has 14 residues. Germline-derived CDR1 and CDR2 are SGHRS and YFSETQ. Trimming pared 4 bases from V and 4 bases from J, leaving 14 bases between.

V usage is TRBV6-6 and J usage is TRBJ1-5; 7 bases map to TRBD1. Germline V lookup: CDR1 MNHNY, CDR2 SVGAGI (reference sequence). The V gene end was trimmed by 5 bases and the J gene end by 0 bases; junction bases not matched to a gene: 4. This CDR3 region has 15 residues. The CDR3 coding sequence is TGTGCCAGCAGTAGACAGGGAAATAGCAATCAGCCCCAGCATTTT. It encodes CASSRQGNSNQPQHF.

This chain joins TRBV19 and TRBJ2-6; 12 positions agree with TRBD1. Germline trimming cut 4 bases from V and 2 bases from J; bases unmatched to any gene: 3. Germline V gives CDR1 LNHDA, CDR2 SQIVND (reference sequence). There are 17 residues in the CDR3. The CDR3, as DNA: TGTGCCAGTAGTAGGGGGACAGGGGGCGCTGGGGCCAACGTCCTGACTTTC. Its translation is CASSRGTGGAGANVLTF. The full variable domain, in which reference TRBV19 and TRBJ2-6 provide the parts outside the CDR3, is DGGITQSPKYLFRKEGQNVTLSCEQNLNHDAMYWYRQDPGQGLRLIYYSQIVNDFQKGDIAEGYSVSREKKESFPLTVTSAQKNPTAFYLCASSRGTGGAGANVLTFGAGSRLTVL.

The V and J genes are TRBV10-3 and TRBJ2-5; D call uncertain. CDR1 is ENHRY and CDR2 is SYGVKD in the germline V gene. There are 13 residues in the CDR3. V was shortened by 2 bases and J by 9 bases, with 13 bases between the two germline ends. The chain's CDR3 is CAISERAGEAQYF. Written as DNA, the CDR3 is TGTGCCATCAGTGAGAGAGCCGGCGAGGCCCAGTACTTC.

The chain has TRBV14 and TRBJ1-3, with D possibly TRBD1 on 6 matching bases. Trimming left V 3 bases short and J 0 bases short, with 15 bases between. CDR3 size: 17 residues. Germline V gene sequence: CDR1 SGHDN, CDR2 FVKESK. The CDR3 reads CASSQLDSSFSGNTIYF. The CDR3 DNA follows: TGTGCCAGCAGCCAGCTGGACAGCTCTTTCTCTGGAAACACCATATATTTT.

In nucleotides, the CDR3 is TGTGCCAGCAGCTGGGACAGGGGAACCTACAATGAGCAGTTCTTC. This gives the protein CASSWDRGTYNEQFF. V and J are TRBV5-4 and TRBJ2-1; 10 bases line up with TRBD1. This CDR3 comprises 15 residues. Trimming at V came to 3 bases and at J to 2 bases, leaving 2 bases not matched to a gene. Germline loops: CDR1 SGHNT, CDR2 YYREEE (reference sequence).

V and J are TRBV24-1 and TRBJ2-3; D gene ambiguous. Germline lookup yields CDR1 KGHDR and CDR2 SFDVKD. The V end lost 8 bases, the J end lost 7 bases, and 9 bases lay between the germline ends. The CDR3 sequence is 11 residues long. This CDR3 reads CATKEYNTQYF. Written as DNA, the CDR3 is TGTGCCACCAAGGAGTACAATACGCAGTATTTT.

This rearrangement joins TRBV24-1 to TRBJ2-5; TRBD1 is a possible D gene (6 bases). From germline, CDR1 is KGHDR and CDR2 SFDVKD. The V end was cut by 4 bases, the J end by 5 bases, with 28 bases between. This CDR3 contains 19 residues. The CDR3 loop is CATSDFYPTSGAVMETQYF. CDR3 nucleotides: TGTGCCACCAGTGACTTCTACCCTACCTCAGGGGCCGTTATGGAGACCCAGTACTTC.

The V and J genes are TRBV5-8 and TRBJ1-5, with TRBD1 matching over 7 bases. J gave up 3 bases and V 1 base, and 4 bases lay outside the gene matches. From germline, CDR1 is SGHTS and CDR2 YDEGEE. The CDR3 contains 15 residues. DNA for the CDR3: TGTGCCAGCAGCTTGTGGACAGGAACCAATCAGCCCCAGCATTTT. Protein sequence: CASSLWTGTNQPQHF.

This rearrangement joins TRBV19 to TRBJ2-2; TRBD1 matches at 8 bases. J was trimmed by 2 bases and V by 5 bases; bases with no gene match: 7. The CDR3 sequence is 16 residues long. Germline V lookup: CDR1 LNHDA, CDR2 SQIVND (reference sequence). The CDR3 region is CASSPQDRANTGELFF. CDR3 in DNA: TGTGCCAGTAGTCCACAGGACAGGGCAAACACCGGGGAGCTGTTTTTT.

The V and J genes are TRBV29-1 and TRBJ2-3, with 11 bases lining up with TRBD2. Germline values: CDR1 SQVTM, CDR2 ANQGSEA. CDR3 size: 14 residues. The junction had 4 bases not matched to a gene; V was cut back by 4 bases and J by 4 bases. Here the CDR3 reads CSVATSGGSDTQYF. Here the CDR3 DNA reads TGCAGCGTTGCCACTAGCGGGGGTTCAGATACGCAGTATTTT.

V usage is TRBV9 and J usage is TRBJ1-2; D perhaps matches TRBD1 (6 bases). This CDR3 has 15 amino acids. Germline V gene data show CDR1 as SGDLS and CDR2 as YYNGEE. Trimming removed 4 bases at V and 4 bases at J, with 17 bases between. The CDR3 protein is CASSRGGQGGYGYTF. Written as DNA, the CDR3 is TGTGCCAGCAGCAGGGGGGGGCAGGGAGGCTATGGCTACACCTTC.

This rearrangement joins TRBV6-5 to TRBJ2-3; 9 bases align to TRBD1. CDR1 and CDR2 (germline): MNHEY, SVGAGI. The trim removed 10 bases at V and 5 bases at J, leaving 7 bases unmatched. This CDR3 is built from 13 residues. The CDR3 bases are TGTGCCACGGGGACAGGGTCGGGAGATACGCAGTATTTT. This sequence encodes CATGTGSGDTQYF.

The CDR3 here is CASSFRAGQGSYEQYF. The CDR3 DNA reads as TGTGCCAGCAGTTTTAGGGCGGGACAGGGATCCTACGAGCAGTACTTC. J is TRBJ2-7 and V is TRBV7-6; TRBD1 matches 9 bases. Germline CDR1 is SGHVS and CDR2 is FNYEAQ. The CDR3 is made up of 16 amino acids. The V segment lost 6 bases and the J segment 1 base; nucleotides outside the gene matches: 10.

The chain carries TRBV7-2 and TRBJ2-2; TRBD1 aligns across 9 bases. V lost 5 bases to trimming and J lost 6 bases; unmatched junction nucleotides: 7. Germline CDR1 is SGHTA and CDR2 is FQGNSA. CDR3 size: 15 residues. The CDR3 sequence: CASSPWTGDSGELFF. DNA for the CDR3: TGTGCCAGCAGCCCATGGACAGGGGACTCCGGGGAGCTGTTTTTT.